The next 13 T cell receptor beta chains were all read from a single sample in a study of HIV-infected patients and healthy controls (dated 2014 in TCRdb). Whole blood was used without cell fractionation, so the repertoire reflected all unsorted peripheral T cells. The library was built by means of 5' RACE. These reads were obtained on an Illumina MiSeq. SuperScript III was used to reverse transcribe 500 ng RNA with primers targeting the alpha and beta constant regions. Separate alpha and beta chain libraries were made by chain-specific third strand synthesis with multiplexing indices. TCRdb cleaned the public reads at Q25 with fastp, built clones with MiXCR and kept in-frame beta chains. Each entry merges the rows of one CDR3 protein and shows their most common DNA and genes. The sample table holds fewer than 6,500 distinct CDR3 sequences, of which approximately 10% were seen once. The ten largest make up 25% to 30% of the sample.

This material consisted of blood, taken before antiretroviral therapy. Receptors originate from an adult with HIV infection.

By sample share, this clonotype is medium-sized. This rearrangement joins TRBV12-3 or TRBV12-4 to TRBJ1-1; no clear D. V lost 6 bases and J 4 bases, leaving 15 bases between the germline ends. The CDR3 runs to 14 residues. The CDR3 spells CASSLLRGSTEAFF. DNA of the CDR3: TGTGCCAGCAGCCTCCTGAGAGGGTCCACTGAAGCTTTCTTT.

By sample share, this clonotype is medium-sized. The chain has TRBV6-1 and TRBJ1-5, with D maybe TRBD1 (6 bases). The CDR3 runs to 17 residues. Deletions cut 4 bases from V and 2 bases from J, with 18 bases between. Germline CDR1 and CDR2: MNHNS and SASEGT. The CDR3 loop is CASSGRGGRWGNQPQHF. In nucleotides, the CDR3 is TGTGCCAGCAGTGGTCGGGGGGGCCGGTGGGGCAATCAGCCCCAGCATTTT.

This clonotype came up a few times. The chain employs TRBV12-3 or TRBV12-4 and TRBJ1-2; 7 nucleotides align to TRBD1. The length of the CDR3 is 14 residues. Trimming took 4 bases from V and 2 from J; bases not matched to a gene: 4. Written as DNA, the CDR3 is TGTGCCAGCAGTTGGACAGGATCCAACTATGGCTACACCTTC. It is translated as CASSWTGSNYGYTF.

CDR3 coding DNA: TGTGCCAGCAGCTTAGCAGGAGGACCTTCTAACTATGGCTACACCTTC. It encodes CASSLAGGPSNYGYTF. V and J are TRBV7-2 and TRBJ1-2; no clear D. The CDR3 consists of 16 residues. Germline V lookup: CDR1 SGHTA, CDR2 FQGNSA. V was shortened by 0 bases and J by 0 bases, with 11 bases between the two germline ends.

The chain couples TRBV5-6 to TRBJ2-7; no definite D call. CDR3 length: 13 amino acids. V dropped 2 bases and J dropped 7 bases, with 13 bases sitting between them. Germline V gene sequence: CDR1 SGHDT, CDR2 YYEEEE. The CDR3: CASSLPTPWEQYF. In DNA form, the CDR3 reads TGTGCCAGCAGCTTACCAACACCATGGGAGCAGTACTTC.

Sample share makes this clonotype medium-sized (0.01 to 0.1%). This chain joins TRBV27 and TRBJ1-1, with D hard to call. Germline V lookup: CDR1 MNHEY, CDR2 SMNVEV (reference sequence). The CDR3 totals 15 residues. Between the trimmed V and J ends, which lost 5 bases and 1 base, there was a span of 14 bases. The CDR3 DNA is TGTGCCAGCAGTCCAAGCCGGGCGAAGAACACTGAAGCTTTCTTT. As protein: CASSPSRAKNTEAFF.

This clonotype was seen at least ten times. The gene calls are TRBV6-5 and TRBJ2-7, with D perhaps TRBD2 (6 bases). The CDR3 consists of 17 residues. Germline V gene lookup returns CDR1 MNHEY and CDR2 SVGAGI. Trimming pared 6 bases from V and 0 bases from J, leaving 21 bases between. This CDR3 is CASRPGTRRVGSYEQYF. The CDR3 DNA sequence: TGTGCCAGCAGGCCCGGGACTCGAAGAGTCGGCTCCTACGAGCAGTACTTC.

This clonotype has a handful of counts. The genes are TRBV5-1 and TRBJ2-3; 7 bases agree with TRBD2. V trimming: 0 bases; J trimming: 4 bases; junction bases outside the gene matches: 8. Germline-derived CDR1 and CDR2 are SGHRS and YFSETQ. The CDR3 runs to 16 residues. The chain's CDR3 is CASSLDIGRAADTQYF. CDR3 bases: TGCGCCAGCAGCTTGGATATAGGGAGGGCCGCAGATACGCAGTATTTT.

The sample holds many counts of this clonotype. The chain carries TRBV28 and TRBJ1-1, with D unclear. The CDR3 runs 14 residues. CDR1 MDHEN and CDR2 SYDVKM come from the germline V gene. Trimming took off 3 bases at V and 0 bases at J, with 8 bases between the two ends. The CDR3 DNA follows: TGTGCCAGCAGTTTGGCCAGCTTGAACACTGAAGCTTTCTTT. It yields the protein CASSLASLNTEAFF.

This clonotype was seen more than once but under ten times. The gene calls are TRBV11-2 and TRBJ2-7; D not resolved. Trimming left V 5 bases short and J 2 bases short, with 7 bases between. CDR3 length: 12 amino acids. The germline V gene has CDR1 SGHAT and CDR2 FQNNGV. The CDR3 spells CASSPSAYEQYF. CDR3 DNA: TGTGCCAGCAGCCCGTCGGCCTACGAGCAGTACTTC.

V usage is TRBV5-5 and J usage is TRBJ1-2; D unresolved. Per the germline V gene, CDR1 is SGHKS and CDR2 is YYEKEE (reference sequence). V shed 1 base and J shed 2 bases, with 9 bases lying between them. The CDR3 is 14 amino acids. The DNA for the CDR3 is TGTGCCAGCAGCTTGAGAGCGGAAAACTATGGCTACACCTTC. Protein: CASSLRAENYGYTF.

This clonotype is medium-sized (0.01 to 0.1%) within its sample. The chain employs TRBV7-8 and TRBJ2-7; D is possibly TRBD1 or TRBD2 (5 bases each). This CDR3 region has 18 residues. Trimming removed 4 bases from V and 3 bases from J, with 25 bases in between. Germline assignment: CDR1 SGHVS and CDR2 FQNEAQ. CDR3 DNA sequence: TGTGCCAGCAGCTGGGTGCATGGGGGATCCCCTACTTTCTACGAGCAGTACTTC. It encodes CASSWVHGGSPTFYEQYF. The full variable domain, with the rest looked up from reference TRBV7-8 and TRBJ2-7, is GAGVSQSPRYKVAKRGQDVALRCDPISGHVSLFWYQQALGQGPEFLTYFQNEAQLDKSGLPSDRFFAERPEGSVSTLKIQRTQQEDSAVYLCASSWVHGGSPTFYEQYFGPGTRLTVT.

The chain has TRBV20-1 and TRBJ2-7; 8 positions match TRBD2. With 3 bases clipped from V and 0 bases from J, the junction kept 10 bases outside the gene matches. This CDR3 has 16 amino acids. The germline gives CDR1 DFQATT, CDR2 SNEGSKA (reference sequence). The CDR3 loop reads CSASPLTSGSSYEQYF. CDR3 bases: TGCAGTGCTAGCCCTCTCACTAGCGGAAGCTCCTACGAGCAGTACTTC.